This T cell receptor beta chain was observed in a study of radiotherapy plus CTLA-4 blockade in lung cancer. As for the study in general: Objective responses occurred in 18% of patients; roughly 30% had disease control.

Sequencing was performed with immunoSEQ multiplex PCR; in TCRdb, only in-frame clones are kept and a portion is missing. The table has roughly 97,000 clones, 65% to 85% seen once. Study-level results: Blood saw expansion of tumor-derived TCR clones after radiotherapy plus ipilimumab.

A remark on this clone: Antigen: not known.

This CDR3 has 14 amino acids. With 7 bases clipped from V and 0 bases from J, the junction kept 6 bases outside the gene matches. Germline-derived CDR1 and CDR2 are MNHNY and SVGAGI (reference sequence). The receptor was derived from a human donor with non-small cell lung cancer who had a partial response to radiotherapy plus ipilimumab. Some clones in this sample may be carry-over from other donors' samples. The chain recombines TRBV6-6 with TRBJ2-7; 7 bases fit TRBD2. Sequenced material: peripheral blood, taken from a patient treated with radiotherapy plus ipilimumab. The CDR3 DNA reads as TGTGCCAGCATGGGCGGGAGAGGCTCCTACGAGCAGTACTTC. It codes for CASMGGRGSYEQYF.